These 12 T cell receptor beta chains share one sample of origin, sequenced in a study of T-cell reconstitution after alpha-beta-depleted transplantation in children. Unique molecular identifiers featured in how the TCRbeta library was prepared. TCRdb re-analysed the PCR reads in MiXCR, keeping a single row per CDR3 protein. This table holds hundreds of thousands of distinct CDR3 sequences, roughly 15% found once. The specimen comprised PBMCs from the stem cell graft donor, sampled from the stem cell graft. These receptors all come from a human donor who donated a stem cell graft to a child with acute myeloid leukemia.

This clonotype was picked up a small number of times. The rearrangement links TRBV28 to TRBJ2-4; D unclear. The ends were cut back, 6 bases at V and 3 bases at J, with 21 bases in the middle. Germline values: CDR1 MDHEN, CDR2 SYDVKM. The CDR3 is 17 amino acids. The CDR3 DNA reads TGTGCCAGCAGGTCGGCCAAGACGCAGTGGAGCAAAAACATTCAGTACTTC. This translates into CASRSAKTQWSKNIQYF.

The J gene is TRBJ2-5, the V gene TRBV15, with D perhaps being TRBD1 or TRBD2 (6 bases each). Germline assignment: CDR1 LNHNV and CDR2 YYDKDF (reference sequence). This CDR3 is built from 15 residues. V dropped 0 bases and J dropped 3 bases, with 11 bases sitting between them. The CDR3 reads CATSRDRRGEETQYF. The CDR3 region has the DNA TGTGCCACCAGCAGAGATCGGAGGGGGGAAGAGACCCAGTACTTC.

This chain connects TRBV20-1 to TRBJ1-6; 7 bases are a match to TRBD1. This CDR3 has 15 amino acids. Germline V gene lookup returns CDR1 DFQATT and CDR2 SNEGSKA (reference sequence). Trimming cost V 0 bases and J 8 bases; bases outside gene matches: 7. Here the CDR3 reads CSARDQTGTDSPLHF. In DNA form, the CDR3 reads TGCAGTGCTAGAGACCAGACAGGGACCGATTCACCCCTCCACTTT.

The CDR3 sequence is CASSLMPFGLSYNEQFF. CDR3 in DNA: TGTGCCAGCAGCCTCATGCCCTTTGGGCTTTCATACAATGAGCAGTTCTTC. The chain carries TRBV7-6 and TRBJ2-1, with D uncertain. The V gene lost 5 bases and the J gene lost 4 bases, with 21 bases spanning the gap. Germline V gene data show CDR1 as SGHVS and CDR2 as FNYEAQ. This CDR3 region has 17 residues.

The sample holds a few counts of this clonotype. The chain has TRBV24-1 and TRBJ2-1; 8 bases map to TRBD1. Trimming at V came to 2 bases and at J to 2 bases, leaving 7 bases not matched to a gene. The germline V gene has CDR1 KGHDR and CDR2 SFDVKD. This CDR3 has 17 residues. CDR3 in amino acids: CATSDSSGTGPYNEQFF. CDR3 bases: TGTGCCACCAGTGATTCCTCCGGGACAGGACCCTACAATGAGCAGTTCTTC.

In this sample, this clonotype turned up a few times. The V and J genes are TRBV7-8 and TRBJ2-3, with a possible D match to TRBD2 (7 bases). The CDR3 loop spans 17 amino acids. Germline V gene data show CDR1 as SGHVS and CDR2 as FQNEAQ. Trimming pared 0 bases from V and 0 bases from J, leaving 13 bases between. CDR3 coding DNA: TGTGCCAGCAGCTTAGCGGGGGGGCCGGAGAGCACAGATACGCAGTATTTT. Translating it yields CASSLAGGPESTDTQYF. Drawing the rest from reference TRBV7-8 and TRBJ2-3, the complete variable domain is GAGVSQSPRYKVAKRGQDVALRCDPISGHVSLFWYQQALGQGPEFLTYFQNEAQLDKSGLPSDRFFAERPEGSVSTLKIQRTQQEDSAVYLCASSLAGGPESTDTQYFGPGTRLTVL.

This clonotype was picked up many times. This chain links TRBV7-9 with TRBJ1-1; possible D gene TRBD1, 6 bases. This CDR3 comprises 15 residues. Germline V gene sequence: CDR1 SEHNR, CDR2 FQNEAQ (reference sequence). V lost 1 base, J lost 1 base, and 10 bases lay in between. CDR3 residues: CASSLEGHQNTEAFF. The CDR3 nucleotides read TGTGCCAGCAGCTTAGAGGGACACCAGAACACTGAAGCTTTCTTT.

Ten or more counts support this clonotype. This chain joins TRBV10-2 and TRBJ1-5; TRBD1 is a possible D gene (6 bases). The CDR3 is 14 residues long. Germline V gives CDR1 WSHSY, CDR2 SAAADI. Trimming stripped 2 bases from V and 5 bases from J, with 10 bases between. CDR3 protein: CASSEVQGYQPQHF. The CDR3 region has the DNA TGCGCCAGCAGTGAGGTACAGGGCTATCAGCCCCAGCATTTT.

The rearrangement uses TRBV7-2 and TRBJ2-7, with a weak D call TRBD1 (6 bases). Trimming removed 6 bases from V and 0 bases from J, with 15 bases in between. The germline gives CDR1 SGHTA, CDR2 FQGNSA. There are 15 residues in the CDR3. Written as DNA, the CDR3 is TGTGCCAGCAGTTTACAGGGCGGAAGCTCCTACGAGCAGTACTTC. Its protein is CASSLQGGSSYEQYF.

This clonotype was counted only a few times. The V and J genes are TRBV7-9 and TRBJ2-5; 7 nucleotides line up with TRBD2. The J segment lost 2 bases and the V segment lost 1 base, leaving 7 bases of the junction unmatched. This CDR3 spans 16 amino acids. Germline V gene data show CDR1 as SEHNR and CDR2 as FQNEAQ (reference sequence). CDR3 DNA sequence: TGTGCCAGCAGCTTAGTCGAACTAGCGTTACAAGAGACCCAGTACTTC. This sequence encodes CASSLVELALQETQYF.

This clonotype appeared a few times. This rearrangement joins TRBV10-3 to TRBJ2-3; D assignment may be TRBD1 or TRBD2 (5 bases each). The germline gives CDR1 ENHRY, CDR2 SYGVKD. V was trimmed by 0 bases and J by 1 base, leaving 14 bases between them. This CDR3 has 17 residues. CDR3: CAISESPGSFGTDTQYF. DNA for the CDR3: TGTGCCATCAGTGAGTCGCCAGGGAGCTTTGGCACAGATACGCAGTATTTT.

This clonotype appeared a few times. This chain links TRBV7-9 with TRBJ2-3; weak D call: TRBD1 (6 bases). The CDR3 has 13 residues. V shed 3 bases and J shed 8 bases, with 12 bases lying between them. CDR1 and CDR2 (germline): SEHNR, FQNEAQ (reference sequence). The DNA for the CDR3 is TGTGCCAGCAGCTTGGGACAATCGACTACGCAGTATTTT. It specifies CASSLGQSTTQYF.